This entry features one T cell receptor (beta chain) sequence. As yet, its antigen is unknown. The entry originates in a study of cytomegalovirus exposure and HLA in healthy donors. The study, taken as a whole, reports: Later analysis indicated greater clonal expansion among HLA-associated TCR beta chains than among equally common other chains. Among the sequence variants, a highly shared cluster was likely an artifact of sequencing. Most of the CMV-associated TCR beta chains (in a later analysis) appeared to be HLA-restricted.

With 60 Vbeta and 13 Jbeta primers, the PCR was carried out. Here immunoSEQ multiplex PCR was the method, and the copy in TCRdb shows in-frame clones only, minus some. The repertoire holds about 86,000 clones, with about 80% as singletons. The CDR3 loop spans 12 amino acids. The germline CDR1 and CDR2 sequences are SNHLY and FYNNEI. Trimming at V came to 7 bases and at J to 6 bases, leaving 5 bases not matched to a gene. The sample taken for sequencing was PBMCs. The receptor was isolated from a female donor in good health and CMV-seronegative. The chain links TRBV2 to TRBJ2-7, with 8 bases fitting TRBD1. DNA for the CDR3: TGTGCCAGCACGACAGGGGTTAGCGAGCAGTACTTC. Protein sequence: CASTTGVSEQYF.